This entry is about one TCR beta chain. The V end lost 2 bases, the J end lost 4 bases, and 17 bases lay between the germline ends. Germline-derived CDR1 and CDR2 are SGHNT and YENEEA. CDR3 length: 16 amino acids. Profiled with immunoSEQ multiplex PCR; TCRdb holds only in-frame clones, not every one. Of roughly 80,000 clones in the sample, 90% to 95% were seen once. This entry comes from a study of technical replicates of blood from a few donors. The sequence came from a human donor in good health. The chain carries TRBV11-3 and TRBJ1-2; weak D call: TRBD1 (5 bases). Sequenced input: T cells isolated from PBMCs. CDR3 nucleotides: TGTGCCAGCAGCTTACCCACCTTAGGGGCCCTCTATGGCTACACCTTC. It yields the protein CASSLPTLGALYGYTF.